This is a list of T cell receptor beta chains from one sample in a study of blood T cell repertoires in COVID-19. Libraries were prepared by immunoSEQ multiplex PCR; TCRdb keeps only in-frame clonotypes and omits some of them. Among 200,000 to 250,000 clones listed, 80% to 90% were seen once. The sequenced sample consisted of PBMCs or T cells enriched from blood (not recorded which). The origin of the receptors is a man between 50 and 59 years old who had been exposed to COVID-19. The CDR3 runs from the conserved cysteine through the conserved F or W. A D gene is named only where the DNA matches it firmly. Expanded clones are given a class, and other clones once, few, many or no size at all.

>-|-|TRBV6-5|TRBJ2-2
TGTGCCAGCAGTCCACTCACCGGGGAGCTGTTTTTT
CASSPLTGELFF
>-|-|TRBV30|TRBJ1-3
TGTGCCTGGACTGGGGGGATCTCTGGAAACACCATATATTTT
CAWTGGISGNTIYF
>-|-|TRBV19|TRBJ1-4
TGTGCCAGTAGTCATAGGACAGTTCAGGCAACTAATGAAAAACTGTTTTTT
CASSHRTVQATNEKLFF
>-|-|TRBV6-6|TRBJ1-2
TGTGCCAGCAGGGCAGATGCGGATGGCTACACCTTC
CASRADADGYTF
>TRBD1|-|TRBV3-1/TRBV3-2|TRBJ1-5
TGTGCCAGCAGCCACGGGACAGGGGCTCAGCCCCAGCATTTT
CASSHGTGAQPQHF
>TRBD1|-|TRBV5-1|TRBJ1-1
TGCGCCAGCAGCACCGGCTCAGGGGGCAACCCTGGATCGAACACTGAAGCTTTCTTT
CASSTGSGGNPGSNTEAFF
>TRBD1|-|TRBV9|TRBJ2-1
TGTGCCAGCAGCCCTCCCAAGACAGGGATTAATGAGCAGTTCTTC
CASSPPKTGINEQFF
>-|-|TRBV5-8|TRBJ2-1
TGTGCCAGCAGCCTGGTTGGTAGCGCGTACAATGAGCAGTTCTTC
CASSLVGSAYNEQFF
>-|-|TRBV2|TRBJ2-5
TGTGCCAGCAGTGAAAACCGGGGGGCCCAAGAGACCCAGTACTTC
CASSENRGAQETQYF
>-|-|TRBV21-1|TRBJ1-5
TGTGCCAGCAGCAAAGTATCAGGCACAGAACGATCAGGGGCGAATCAGCCCCAGCATTTT
CASSKVSGTERSGANQPQHF
>-|-|TRBV27|TRBJ1-1
TGTGCCAGCAGTCACCATGGGCAGGGCCGGTTTGGGATCACTGAAGCTTTCTTT
CASSHHGQGRFGITEAFF
>TRBD1|-|TRBV5-1|TRBJ1-1
TGCGCCAGCAGCCCCCTGGGACAGAAGAACACTGAAGCTTTCTTT
CASSPLGQKNTEAFF
>TRBD1|once|TRBV3-1/TRBV3-2|TRBJ1-2
TGTGCCAGCAGCCATCTATGGACAGGGAACTATGGCTACACCTTC
CASSHLWTGNYGYTF
>TRBD2|-|TRBV5-4|TRBJ2-3
TGTGCCAGCAGCTTGCTTACTAGCGCCAGCACAGATACGCAGTATTTT
CASSLLTSASTDTQYF
>-|-|TRBV4-2|TRBJ1-4
TGTGCCAGCAGCCAAGCGGACAGCTCAACTAATGAAAAACTGTTTTTT
CASSQADSSTNEKLFF
>TRBD1|-|TRBV2|TRBJ2-4
TGTGCCAGCAGTTTTCCGGGTGGACAGACAGGGCGCAACATTCAGTACTTC
CASSFPGGQTGRNIQYF
>-|-|TRBV30|TRBJ2-2
TGTGCCTGGAAAGGGACACCGAACACCGGGGAGCTGTTTTTT
CAWKGTPNTGELFF
>-|-|TRBV5-1|TRBJ2-3
TGCGCCAGCAGCAGGGAGTCGGATACGCAGTATTTT
CASSRESDTQYF
>TRBD1|-|TRBV19|TRBJ1-3
TGTGCCAGTGGGGACAGGGGAGTTAACTCTGGAAACACCATATATTTT
CASGDRGVNSGNTIYF
>TRBD2|-|TRBV24-1|TRBJ2-1
TGTGCCACCAGTGATCCGAATAGCGGGGGGGAAAACCAGTTCTTC
CATSDPNSGGENQFF
>-|-|TRBV19|TRBJ1-3
TGTGCCAGTAGTATGAGCAGGGCATCGGGAAACACCATATATTTT
CASSMSRASGNTIYF
>TRBD2|-|TRBV5-4|TRBJ2-5
TGTGCCAGCAGCCAGACTAGCGGGGGCCGAGGGGAGACCCAGTACTTC
CASSQTSGGRGETQYF
>TRBD1|-|TRBV28|TRBJ1-1
TGTGCCAGCAGTACCACAGGGGGGTGGTTCCGAGCTTTCTTT
CASSTTGGWFRAFF
>-|-|TRBV29-1|TRBJ2-5
TGCAGCGTTGGCCGTGCGGGAGAGACCCAGTACTTC
CSVGRAGETQYF
>TRBD2|-|TRBV13|TRBJ2-2
TGTGCCAGCAGCACTCGTCTAGCGGGGCGTAACACCGGGGAGCTGTTTTTT
CASSTRLAGRNTGELFF
>-|-|TRBV28|TRBJ1-5
TGTGCCAGCCGGGGATTGAAAGGCAATCAGCCCCAGCATTTT
CASRGLKGNQPQHF
>TRBD1|-|TRBV4-1|TRBJ2-7
TGCGCCAGCAGCCAAAGGCAGGGGGCCCCCTCCTACGAGCAGTACTTC
CASSQRQGAPSYEQYF
>TRBD1|-|TRBV24-1|TRBJ2-3
TGTGCCACCGGAGACAGGGAAGTCGATACGCAGTATTTT
CATGDREVDTQYF
>-|-|TRBV21-1|TRBJ2-5
TGTGCCAGCAGCAAAGAAGTGGAGGAGGAGACCCAGTACTTC
CASSKEVEEETQYF
>-|-|TRBV7-9|TRBJ1-1
TGTGCCAGCACCCTGAGGAACACTGAAGCTTTCTTT
CASTLRNTEAFF
>-|-|TRBV28|TRBJ1-1
TGTGCCAGCAGTTTCGGAGGGGTGAGCGCTGAAGCTTTCTTT
CASSFGGVSAEAFF
>TRBD1|-|TRBV6-1|TRBJ2-1
TGTGCCAGCAGTGAACTTCCCCCGGGACAGGGTATACTAAGAGTTGAGCAGTTCTTC
CASSELPPGQGILRVEQFF
>-|-|TRBV6-5|TRBJ1-5
TGTGCCAGCACCCTAGGGGGTAGCAATCAGCCCCAGCATTTT
CASTLGGSNQPQHF
>-|few|TRBV21-1|TRBJ1-2
TGTGCCAGCACCCAAAGGCCAGGGCCAGACTATGGCTACACCTTC
CASTQRPGPDYGYTF
>-|-|TRBV19|TRBJ1-5
TGTGCCAGTAGTCCCTCAAGCGGGCAGGGAGGGACATATAGCAATCAGCCCCAGCATTTT
CASSPSSGQGGTYSNQPQHF
>TRBD1|-|TRBV5-1|TRBJ1-5
TGCGCCAGCACCCTCGGGACAGGGGGCGATCAGCCCCAGCATTTT
CASTLGTGGDQPQHF
>-|-|TRBV5-1|TRBJ1-5
TGCGCCAGCAGCCCCGGGACACTTAGCAATCAGCCCCAGCATTTT
CASSPGTLSNQPQHF
>-|-|TRBV5-6|TRBJ2-3
TGTGCCAGCAGCTTGGCACAAGAAGGCACAGATACGCAGTATTTT
CASSLAQEGTDTQYF
>-|few|TRBV2|TRBJ2-7
TGTGCCAGCAGTCCCCAGGGATTCGAGCAGTACTTC
CASSPQGFEQYF
>-|-|TRBV6-5|TRBJ1-1
TGTGCCAGCAGTTACCCAGGGGTTAACACTGAAGCTTTCTTT
CASSYPGVNTEAFF
>TRBD2|-|TRBV18|TRBJ2-3
TGTGCCAGCTCACGCGGGACTAGCGGGAGTGGGACAGATACGCAGTATTTT
CASSRGTSGSGTDTQYF
>-|-|TRBV2|TRBJ1-6
TGTGCCAGCAGCGTCGTTGGGGCTTATTCACCCCTCCACTTT
CASSVVGAYSPLHF
>TRBD2|-|TRBV5-4|TRBJ2-3
TGTGCCAGCAGCCCACGGACTAGCGGGAGGACAGATACGCAGTATTTT
CASSPRTSGRTDTQYF
>-|once|TRBV5-1|TRBJ1-2
TGCGCCAGCAGCGACCTCCGTGGAGGCTATGGCTACACCTTC
CASSDLRGGYGYTF
>TRBD1|-|TRBV27|TRBJ1-1
TGTGCCAGCAGCGGACAGGGGAACACTGAAGCTTTCTTT
CASSGQGNTEAFF
>-|-|TRBV5-1|TRBJ2-5
TGCGCCAGCGGACGGGGATACGACCAAGAGACCCAGTACTTC
CASGRGYDQETQYF
>TRBD1|-|TRBV28|TRBJ1-5
TGTGCCAGCAGCCCCGGACAGGGGGATCAGCCCCAGCATTTT
CASSPGQGDQPQHF
>TRBD2|-|TRBV30|TRBJ2-1
TGTGCCTGGAGTATAGCGGGGGGGAGCTCCTACAATGAGCAGTTCTTC
CAWSIAGGSSYNEQFF
>TRBD1|-|TRBV7-9|TRBJ2-2
TGTGCCAAAGGACAGGGAGGTACCGGGGAGCTGTTTTTT
CAKGQGGTGELFF
>-|once|TRBV30|TRBJ2-5
TGTGCCTGGAGGGGCCCGATACTGGACTTAAACTTC
CAWRGPILDLNF
>-|-|TRBV6-5|TRBJ2-2
TGTGCCAGCAGTTACGAGCCTCCGGGGAGCGGGGAGCTGTTTTTT
CASSYEPPGSGELFF
>TRBD1|-|TRBV7-6|TRBJ1-1
TGTGCCAGCAGCTTGGGGACAGGGAGTTGGTTTGACACTGAAGCTTTCTTT
CASSLGTGSWFDTEAFF
>-|-|TRBV9|TRBJ2-2
TGTGCCAGCAGCGTAGCTTTGCGCCGGGAGCTGTTTTTT
CASSVALRRELFF
>TRBD1|-|TRBV5-6|TRBJ1-4
TGTGCCAGCAGCCGTGGACAGGGCGAGGCAGCTAATGAAAAACTGTTTTTT
CASSRGQGEAANEKLFF
>TRBD1|-|TRBV5-1|TRBJ1-6
TGCGCCAGCAGCTTCGCGGGACAGGGCTTAAATTCACCCCTCCACTTT
CASSFAGQGLNSPLHF
>-|once|TRBV10-3|TRBJ1-1
TGTGCCATCAACAGACAGGTATATGGCACTGAAGCTTTCTTT
CAINRQVYGTEAFF
>TRBD1|-|TRBV7-6|TRBJ2-7
TGTGCCAGCAGCCCTTCTCATAACAGGGGCTACGAGCAGTACTTC
CASSPSHNRGYEQYF